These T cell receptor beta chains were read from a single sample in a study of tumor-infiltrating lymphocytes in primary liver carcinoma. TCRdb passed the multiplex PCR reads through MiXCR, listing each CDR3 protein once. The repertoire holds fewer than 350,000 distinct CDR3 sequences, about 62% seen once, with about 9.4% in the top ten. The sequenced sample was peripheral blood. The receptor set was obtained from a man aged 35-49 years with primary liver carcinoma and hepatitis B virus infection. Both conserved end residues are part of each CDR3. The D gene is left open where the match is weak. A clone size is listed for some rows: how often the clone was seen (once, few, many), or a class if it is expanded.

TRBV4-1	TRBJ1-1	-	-	TGCGCCAGCAGCCCCTCGACGATGGGGGGGACTGAAACTTTCTTT	CASSPSTMGGTETFF
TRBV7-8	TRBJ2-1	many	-	TGTGCCAGCAGCTTAGTGACTTACAATGAGCAGTTCTTC	CASSLVTYNEQFF
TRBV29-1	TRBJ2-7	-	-	TGCAGCATCGAAAAAGGGGTCAGGGGCTACGAGCAGTACTTC	CSIEKGVRGYEQYF
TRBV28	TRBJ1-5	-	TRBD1	TGTGCCAGCAGTCTTACAGGGGGTCATCAGCCCCAGCATTTT	CASSLTGGHQPQHF
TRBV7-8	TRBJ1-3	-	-	TGTGCCTGCAGCTCGAGGCGGGCCGTTTTCTCTGGAAACACCATATATTTT	CACSSRRAVFSGNTIYF
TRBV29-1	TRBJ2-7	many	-	TGCAGCGTTGAAGATAGAGGTGGGGGGAGAAGCTACGAGCAGTACTTC	CSVEDRGGGRSYEQYF
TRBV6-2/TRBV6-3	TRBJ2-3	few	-	TGTGCCAGCAGATCAGTGGGCACAGATACGCAGTATTTT	CASRSVGTDTQYF
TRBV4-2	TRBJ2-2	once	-	TGTGCCAGCATCCTGCAACGGGGGACAGCCCCCGGGGAGCTGTTTTTT	CASILQRGTAPGELFF
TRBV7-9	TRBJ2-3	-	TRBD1	TGTGCCAGCAGCTTAGCGCCGACAGGGTACACAGATACGCAGTATTTT	CASSLAPTGYTDTQYF
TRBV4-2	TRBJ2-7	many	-	TGTGCCAGCAGCCAAGGAGGGGCAGGCAGATACGAGCAGTACTTC	CASSQGGAGRYEQYF
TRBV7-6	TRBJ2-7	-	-	TGTGCCAGCAGTCCCACTGGGCACGAGCAGTACTTC	CASSPTGHEQYF
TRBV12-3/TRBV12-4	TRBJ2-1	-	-	TGTGTCAGTAGTATTACCGGGACTTCCGATGAGCAGTTCTTC	CVSSITGTSDEQFF
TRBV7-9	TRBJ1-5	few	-	TGTGCCAGCAGCTCCTCGATAGGCAATCAGCCCCAGCATTTT	CASSSSIGNQPQHF
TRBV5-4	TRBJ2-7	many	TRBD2	TGTGCCAGCAGCTTGGGGCTAGCGGCGGGCGAGCAGTACTTC	CASSLGLAAGEQYF
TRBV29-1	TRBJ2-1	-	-	TGTAGCGTTGCAGTCGGCGTCTACAATGAGCGGTTCTTC	CSVAVGVYNERFF
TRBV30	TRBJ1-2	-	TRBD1	TGTGCCTGGAGTGTAACAGGGGACTTTGACTACACCTTC	CAWSVTGDFDYTF
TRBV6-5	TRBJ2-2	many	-	TGTGCCAGCAGTTACGGACAGTTCACCGGGGAGCTGTTTTTT	CASSYGQFTGELFF
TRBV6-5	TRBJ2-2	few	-	TGTGCCAGCAGTCAGGGTCCCGGGGACCTGTTTTTT	CASSQGPGDLFF
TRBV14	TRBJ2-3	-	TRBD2	TGTGCCAGCAGTCTGACCTTCGGACTAGCGAAGAGCACAGATACGCAGTATTTT	CASSLTFGLAKSTDTQYF
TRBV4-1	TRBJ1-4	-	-	TGCTCCAGCAGCCAAGGGGCAGATCCAACTAATGAAAAACTGTTTTTT	CSSSQGADPTNEKLFF
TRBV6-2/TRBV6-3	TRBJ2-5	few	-	TGTTCCGCGCAAATAGGGGGAGGCTCTGAGACCCAGTACTTC	CSAQIGGGSETQYF
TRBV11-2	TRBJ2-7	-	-	TGTGCCAACAGCTTAGATCGGCCGCCGCAGTACTTC	CANSLDRPPQYF
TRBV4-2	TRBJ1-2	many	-	TGTGCCAGCAGCCAAGGGAGGGAAGGTACTGGCTACACCTTC	CASSQGREGTGYTF
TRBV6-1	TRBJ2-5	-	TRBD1	TGTGCCAGAAGTTATTGGACAGGGAGCGAGACCCAGTACTTC	CARSYWTGSETQYF
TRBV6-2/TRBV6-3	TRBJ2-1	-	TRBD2	TGTGCCAGCAGTTACGGTCTTAGCGGGTCCTATAATGGGCAGTTCTTC	CASSYGLSGSYNGQFF
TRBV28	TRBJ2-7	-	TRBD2	TGTGCCAGCAGCCAAACTGGACTAGCGGGCAACGAGCAGTACTTC	CASSQTGLAGNEQYF
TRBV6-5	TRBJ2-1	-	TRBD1	TGTGCCAGCAGTTATCGGGACAGGTTCGGGAATGAGCAGTTCTTC	CASSYRDRFGNEQFF
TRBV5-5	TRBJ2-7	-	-	TGTGCCAGCCGCCAGTGGACGGAGTCCTACGAGCAGTACTTC	CASRQWTESYEQYF
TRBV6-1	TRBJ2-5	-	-	TGTGCCAGCAGTCCGCGAGTGGACCAAGAGACCCAGTACTTC	CASSPRVDQETQYF
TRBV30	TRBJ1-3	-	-	TGTGCCTGGAGTCGGGGGGATCCTGGAAACACCATATATTTT	CAWSRGDPGNTIYF
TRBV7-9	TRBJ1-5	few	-	TGTGCCAGCAGCTTAGGTAGACCCACGGGCCTCAATCAGCCCCAGCATTTT	CASSLGRPTGLNQPQHF
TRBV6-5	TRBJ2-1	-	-	TGTGCCAACAGGTCCGCAGGGAGCTCCTACAATGAGCAGTTCTTC	CANRSAGSSYNEQFF
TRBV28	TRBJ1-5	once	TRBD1	TGTGCCAGCATCATGACAGGGGGCGGTCAGCCCCAGCATTTT	CASIMTGGGQPQHF
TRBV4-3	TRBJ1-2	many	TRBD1	TGCGCCAGCAGCCAAGGACCGGGACAGGGGTTAATTAACTATGGCTACACCTTC	CASSQGPGQGLINYGYTF
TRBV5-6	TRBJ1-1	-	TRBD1	TGTGTCAGCAGCTTGGGGGGGACAGGGATGAACACTGAAGCTTTCTTT	CVSSLGGTGMNTEAFF
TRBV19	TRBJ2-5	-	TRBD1	TGTGCCAGTAGTATATCTGGGACAGGGTTCCAAGAGACCCAGTACTTC	CASSISGTGFQETQYF
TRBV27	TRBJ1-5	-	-	TGTGCCAGCAGACCCGGGGGGCGCCTTCAGCCCCAGCATTTT	CASRPGGRLQPQHF
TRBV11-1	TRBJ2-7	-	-	TGTGCCAGCAGTTTAGAAGCGGGACACGGATACGAGCGGTACTTC	CASSLEAGHGYERYF
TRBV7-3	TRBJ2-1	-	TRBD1	TGTGCCAGCAGCCCAGGGACAGGGACTGGGAATGAGGAGTTCTTC	CASSPGTGTGNEEFF
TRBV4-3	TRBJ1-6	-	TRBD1	TGCGCCAACAGTCAAGGGACAGTTAATTCACCCCTCCACTTT	CANSQGTVNSPLHF
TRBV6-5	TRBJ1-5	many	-	TGTGCCAGCCGGGGGGGTGTTAATCAGCCCCAGCATTTT	CASRGGVNQPQHF
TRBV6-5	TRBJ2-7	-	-	TGTGCCAGCAGCCCTACACTTGGGGGCGATGGGTCCTACGAGCAGTACTTC	CASSPTLGGDGSYEQYF
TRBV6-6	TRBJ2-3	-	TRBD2	TGTGTCAGCACACTAGCGGGAGTGGATACGCAGTATTTT	CVSTLAGVDTQYF
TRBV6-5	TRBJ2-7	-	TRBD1	TGTGCCAGCAGGCCACAGGGGGCGTATTTCCACGAGCAGTACTTC	CASRPQGAYFHEQYF
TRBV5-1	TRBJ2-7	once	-	TGCGCCAGCAGCTTGGCCCCGGATCCCTACGAGCAGTACTTC	CASSLAPDPYEQYF